The rows below give T cell receptor beta chains drawn from one sample of a study of blood T cell repertoires in COVID-19. The table came from immunoSEQ multiplex PCR; TCRdb's copy has only in-frame clones and leaves some out. The table shows 250,000 to 300,000 clones, with under 90% occurring only once. Source material: PBMCs or T cells enriched from blood (not recorded which). Every receptor here comes from a woman aged 55-70 years who had recovered from COVID-19. The conserved cysteine and the conserved F or W are not part of the CDR3 here.

TRBV9	TRBJ2-7	ASSVATASSYEQY
TRBV12-5	TRBJ2-5	ASRGAPTQETQY
TRBV9	TRBJ2-1	ASSVEVGTTLNNEQF
TRBV4-2	TRBJ1-3	ASSLQGAGGNTIY
TRBV5-1	TRBJ2-7	ASSTPGHYEQY
TRBV18	TRBJ2-7	ASSPDRQYEQY
TRBV20-1	TRBJ2-5	SASNNQETQY
TRBV30	TRBJ1-6	AWSTGGKSPLH
TRBV28	TRBJ1-5	ASRMTGGDQPQH
TRBV11-2	TRBJ2-7	ASSPRGGSFNEQY
TRBV5-1	TRBJ1-2	ASSPSDRGISYT
TRBV4-1	TRBJ1-5	ASSQESFRAPQPQH
TRBV30	TRBJ2-7	AWRLRSTYEQY
TRBV4-1	TRBJ1-2	ATSGNRGNYGYT
TRBV4-1	TRBJ2-1	ASRRTGGDEQF
TRBV3-1/TRBV3-2	TRBJ1-2	ASSQVAQGATANYGYT
TRBV5-1	TRBJ1-3	ASSFGQRSGNTIY
TRBV4-1	TRBJ2-3	ASSQGPGETDTQY
TRBV12-5	TRBJ2-7	ASVRDYEQY
TRBV11-2	TRBJ2-1	ASSLGGGAYNEQF
TRBV10-3	TRBJ2-7	AISPGSFSYEQY
TRBV6-5	TRBJ1-3	ASTPTGVGNTIY
TRBV5-4	TRBJ1-1	ASSRGGIAMNTEAF
TRBV5-1	TRBJ2-3	ASSTRAGGQADTQY
TRBV27	TRBJ2-7	ASSSNTGWEQY
TRBV28	TRBJ1-4	ASSFTASNEKLF
TRBV5-6	TRBJ1-6	ASSLSNRRYNSPLH
TRBV7-9	TRBJ1-6	ASSLTLPLH
TRBV6-5	TRBJ2-7	ASGAETGSYEQY
TRBV6-5	TRBJ1-1	ASSSLGRAF
TRBV19	TRBJ1-1	ASSRGQLLNTEAF
TRBV24-1	TRBJ1-5	ATSDPRTGGGNQPQH
TRBV7-2	TRBJ2-1	ASSSSSGSTAYNEQF
TRBV7-8	TRBJ2-1	ASSFQGLAGYDEQF
TRBV5-1	TRBJ2-7	ASSPPEVHEQY
TRBV10-1	TRBJ2-3	ASSAQTTDTQY
TRBV3-1/TRBV3-2	TRBJ2-3	ASSPSGDTQY
TRBV2	TRBJ1-1	ASSFDRREAF
TRBV2	TRBJ2-1	ASSPSSYNEQF
TRBV30	TRBJ1-2	AWSTPGQLWGYT
TRBV6-1	TRBJ2-7	ASSELAGSYEQY
TRBV13	TRBJ2-2	ASSLKGAGELF
TRBV1	TRBJ1-2	TSSPPDRDYGYT
TRBV7-3	TRBJ2-7	ASSLGLADSYEQY
TRBV7-9	TRBJ1-6	ASSLATGANSPLH
TRBV3-1/TRBV3-2	TRBJ2-2	ASSPPGAGGGELF
TRBV28	TRBJ1-5	ASREQGAGQPQH
TRBV18	TRBJ1-1	ASSSGTDTEAF
TRBV2	TRBJ1-5	ASSEATGLQPQH
TRBV27	TRBJ2-2	ASSLFSVRVATGELF
TRBV6-5	TRBJ1-5	ASSYFETGQPQH
TRBV28	TRBJ2-4	ASRTGGNIQY
TRBV6-1	TRBJ1-1	ASSEKYAGNTEAF